This entry is about one T cell receptor (beta chain). This entry belongs to a study of blood T cell repertoires in COVID-19. Cohort allocation depended upon clinical history that participants reported. Two negative PCRs, clearance, or symptom resolution had been documented for recovered Cohort 3 donors. Sequenced by immunoSEQ multiplex PCR; TCRdb stores in-frame clones only, minus some. The sample includes under 200,000 clones, around nine tenths of them seen just once. CDR3 length: 15 amino acids. The J segment lost 1 base and the V segment lost 4 bases, leaving 6 bases of the junction unmatched. Per germline, CDR1 MGHRA and CDR2 YSYEKL.

J is TRBJ1-1 and V is TRBV4-1; TRBD1 agrees at 7 bases. Sequenced sample: PBMCs or T cells enriched from blood (not recorded which). The sequence came from a woman in her late teens or twenties who had recovered from COVID-19. For the CDR3, the DNA is TGCGCCAGCAGCCGCGCACAGGGGCGGAACACTGAAGCTTTCTTT. Its translation is CASSRAQGRNTEAFF.